This T cell receptor (beta chain) was sequenced during a study of blood T cell repertoires in COVID-19 (dated by TCRdb to about 2020). Some background on the complete study: Samples covering the acute and convalescent phases of COVID-19 were provided by collaborators in the United States, Italy and Spain. Where HLA class I and class II types were available, the types were taken from metadata supplied by the sample provider, not from assay-based typing. The repertoires were released in a freely available public database meant as a resource for research on the immune response to SARS-CoV-2. The material from the prospective study consisted of cDNA or gDNA derived from T cells, B-cell-depleted T cells, or PBMCs. Subjects who had been exposed to COVID-19, were actively infected with it, or had recovered from it provided the deeply sampled blood TCRbeta repertoires that made up the dataset. Sample metadata almost always included a de-identified subject ID, COVID-19 status, age in years and sex. The samples were drawn from two sources: the first 160 participants of the ongoing ImmuneRACE study, and 950 to 1,500 subjects contributed by 6 global collaborators.

Participants in the prospective study were aged about 18 to 100 years, lived in 20 to 25 United States geographic areas, and enrolled through a virtual design. In the prospective study, participants were assigned to cohorts based on the clinical history participants reported in a screening survey and a study questionnaire. Exposed participants had been in contact, within 2 weeks of entering the study, with a person who had a PCR-confirmed or clinician-diagnosed case of COVID-19. In the prospective study, mobile phlebotomists collected whole blood, serum and a nasopharyngeal or oropharyngeal swab from each participant. Prospective study participants could optionally give additional blood draws and questionnaires over an approximately two-month period. Before DNA extraction, blood samples from the prospective study were shipped at room temperature or frozen. TCRbeta CDR3 regions were amplified from genomic DNA using the immunoSEQ Assay, a bias-controlled multiplex PCR. The paper's data handling went like this. Within the assay, amplification of reference gene primers was used to estimate how many nucleated cells each sample contained. To quantify the absolute abundance of each unique TCRbeta CDR3 rearrangement, sequence reads were collapsed and filtered. For each sample, productive Simpson clonality was calculated as the square root of Simpson's diversity index over productive rearrangements. TCRdb re-hosts the immuneACCESS table, in-frame sequences only. Its copies lack some clones; in the studies checked, an unresolved V gene accounts for under half of them, and the cause for the rest is not known. That table supplies the V and J calls and clone size; D and trimming were determined from the DNA. The sample data list under 300,000 clones, and around nine tenths of these were observed just once. The ten largest clones represent around 3.2% of the sample.

For this clone: The antigen this receptor binds is unknown. Base qualities were left out, and no much larger clone turns up one base away.

The germline V gene yields KGHSH for CDR1 and LQKENI for CDR2. From the cysteine through the phenylalanine, the CDR3 covers 17 amino acids. CDR3 DNA is the only sequence kept; it has 51 bases, read in frame from the first base. V is shortened by 0 bases, J by 0 bases, and the region joining them spans 15 bases. General study outcomes and caveats: Clinical and demographic metadata were provided uncurated, with the amount varying by source and participant.

This chain joins TRBV18 to TRBJ2-7; the D gene is perhaps TRBD2, from 6 matching bases. The TCR sequence derives from a middle-aged woman who had been exposed to COVID-19. Sequenced input: PBMCs or T cells enriched from blood (not recorded which). The DNA sequence is given as TGTGCCAGCTCACCACCAGGGACTTCCCCGAGCTCCTACGAGCAGTACTTC. Its amino acids are CASSPPGTSPSSYEQYF. Reference TRBV18 and TRBJ2-7 proteins supply the regions before and after the CDR3; the full variable domain is: NAGVMQNPRHLVRRRGQEARLRCSPMKGHSHVYWYRQLPEEGLKFMVYLQKENIIDESGMPKERFSAEFPKEGPSILRIQQVVRGDSAAYFCASSPPGTSPSSYEQYFGPGTRLTVT.